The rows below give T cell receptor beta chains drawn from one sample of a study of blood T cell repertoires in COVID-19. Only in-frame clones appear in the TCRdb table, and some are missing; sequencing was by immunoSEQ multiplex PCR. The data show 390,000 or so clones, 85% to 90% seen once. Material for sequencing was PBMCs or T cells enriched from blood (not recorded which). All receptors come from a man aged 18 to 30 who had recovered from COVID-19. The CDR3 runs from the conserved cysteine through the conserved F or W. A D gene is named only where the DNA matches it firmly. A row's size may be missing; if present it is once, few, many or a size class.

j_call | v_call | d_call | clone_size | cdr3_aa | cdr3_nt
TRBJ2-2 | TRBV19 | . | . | CASSIFGRGTGELFF | TGTGCCAGTAGTATTTTCGGGAGAGGAACCGGGGAGCTGTTTTTT
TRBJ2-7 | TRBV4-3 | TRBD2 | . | CASSQVHSGSYYEQYF | TGCGCCAGCAGCCAAGTTCACAGCGGGAGTTATTACGAGCAGTACTTC
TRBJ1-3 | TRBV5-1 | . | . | CASSAQGAGNTIYF | TGCGCCAGCAGCGCCCAGGGTGCTGGAAACACCATATATTTT
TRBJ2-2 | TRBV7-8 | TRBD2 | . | CASSLGGSGRARSGELFF | TGTGCCAGCAGCTTAGGGGGCAGCGGGAGGGCCCGGAGCGGGGAGCTGTTTTTT
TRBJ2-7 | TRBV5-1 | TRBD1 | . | CASKTGGSYEQYF | TGCGCCAGTAAAACAGGGGGCTCCTACGAGCAGTACTTC
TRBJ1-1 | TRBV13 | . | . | CASSLLEGTEAFF | TGTGCCAGCAGCTTATTGGAGGGCACTGAAGCTTTCTTT
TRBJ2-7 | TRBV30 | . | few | CAWSVGQGRYEQYF | TGTGCCTGGAGTGTCGGGCAGGGAAGGTACGAGCAGTACTTC
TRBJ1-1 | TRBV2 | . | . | CASSENPRNTEAFF | TGTGCCAGCAGTGAAAATCCCAGGAACACTGAAGCTTTCTTT
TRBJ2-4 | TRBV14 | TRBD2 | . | CASSQDLGGENIQYF | TGTGCCAGCAGCCAAGACTTGGGAGGGGAAAACATTCAGTACTTC
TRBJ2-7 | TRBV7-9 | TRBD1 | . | CATSGGTTYEQYF | TGTGCCACCTCAGGGGGCACCACCTACGAGCAGTACTTC
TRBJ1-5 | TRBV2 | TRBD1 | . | CASRYDRDHQPQHF | TGTGCCAGCAGGTATGACAGGGATCATCAGCCCCAGCATTTT
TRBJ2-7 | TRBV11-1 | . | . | CASSPSSYEQYF | TGTGCCAGCAGTCCGAGCTCCTACGAGCAGTACTTC
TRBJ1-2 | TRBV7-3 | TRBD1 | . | CASSLKTGGINGYTF | TGTGCCAGCAGCTTAAAAACAGGGGGCATAAATGGCTACACCTTC
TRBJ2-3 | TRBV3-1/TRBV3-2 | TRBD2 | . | CASSRTSGGSTDTQYF | TGTGCCAGCAGCCGGACTAGCGGGGGCTCCACAGATACGCAGTATTTT
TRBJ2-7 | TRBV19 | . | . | CASSIQGGSYEQYF | TGTGCCAGTAGTATACAGGGAGGCTCCTACGAGCAGTACTTC
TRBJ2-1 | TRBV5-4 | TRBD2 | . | CASSLYGGRENEQFF | TGTGCCAGCAGCTTGTACGGCGGGAGGGAGAATGAGCAGTTCTTC
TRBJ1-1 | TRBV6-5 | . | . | CASARSSEAFF | TGTGCCAGCGCCCGGTCCTCTGAAGCTTTCTTT
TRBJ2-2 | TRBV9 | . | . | CASSVVGHSTGELFF | TGTGCCAGCAGCGTAGTGGGACACAGCACCGGGGAGCTGTTTTTT
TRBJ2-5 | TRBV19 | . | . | CASSKIEAGQETQYF | TGTGCCAGTAGTAAAATAGAGGCAGGGCAAGAGACCCAGTACTTC
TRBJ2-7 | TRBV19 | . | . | CASSPGGSLYEQYF | TGTGCCAGTAGCCCGGGTGGGAGCCTCTACGAGCAGTACTTC
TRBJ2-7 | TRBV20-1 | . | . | CSARTGYEQYF | TGCAGTGCTAGAACAGGTTACGAGCAGTACTTC
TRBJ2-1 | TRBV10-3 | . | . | CAISDNNRFSSNEQFF | TGTGCCATCAGTGATAACAACAGGTTCTCGTCAAATGAGCAGTTCTTC
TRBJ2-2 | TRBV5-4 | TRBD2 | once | CASSPPGLAMTGELFF | TGTGCCAGCAGCCCGCCGGGACTAGCTATGACCGGGGAGCTGTTTTTT
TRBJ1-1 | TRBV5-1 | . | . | CASRKAENTEAFF | TGCGCCAGCAGGAAAGCGGAAAACACTGAAGCTTTCTTT
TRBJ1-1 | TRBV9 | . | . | CASNGGVMNTEAFF | TGTGCCAGCAATGGAGGGGTAATGAACACTGAAGCTTTCTTT
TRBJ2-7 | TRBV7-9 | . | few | CASSYQGYEQYF | TGTGCCAGCAGCTACCAGGGTTACGAGCAGTACTTC
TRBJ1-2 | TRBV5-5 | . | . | CASSLAPGANYGYTF | TGTGCCAGCAGCTTGGCCCCAGGGGCTAACTATGGCTACACCTTC
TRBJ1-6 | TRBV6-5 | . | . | CASGLGIDNSPLHF | TGTGCCAGCGGACTCGGTATTGATAATTCACCCCTCCACTTT
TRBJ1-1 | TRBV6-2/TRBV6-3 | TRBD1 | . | CASSLNRGLLTEAFF | TGTGCCAGCAGTCTGAACAGGGGTTTATTAACTGAAGCTTTCTTT